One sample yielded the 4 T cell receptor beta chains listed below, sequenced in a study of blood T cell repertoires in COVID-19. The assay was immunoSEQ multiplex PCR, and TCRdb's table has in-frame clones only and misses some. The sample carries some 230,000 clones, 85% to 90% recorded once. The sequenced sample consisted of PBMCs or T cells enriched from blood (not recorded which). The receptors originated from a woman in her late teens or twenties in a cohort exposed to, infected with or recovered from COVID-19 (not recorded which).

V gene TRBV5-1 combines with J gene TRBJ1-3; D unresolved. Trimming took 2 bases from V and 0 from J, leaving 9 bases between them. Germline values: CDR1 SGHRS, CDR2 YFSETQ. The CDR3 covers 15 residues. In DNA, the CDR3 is TGCGCCAGCAGCTTAGAACCGAGCTCTGGAAACACCATATATTTT. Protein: CASSLEPSSGNTIYF.

As DNA, the CDR3 is TGTGCCAGTAGTGAACAGTACTCCTACAATGAGCAGTTCTTC. Translated: CASSEQYSYNEQFF. V and J are TRBV19 and TRBJ2-1; D remains unclear. V was trimmed by 5 bases and J by 0 bases, leaving 8 bases between them. The germline V gene encodes CDR1 LNHDA and CDR2 SQIVND (reference sequence). The CDR3 is made up of 14 amino acids.

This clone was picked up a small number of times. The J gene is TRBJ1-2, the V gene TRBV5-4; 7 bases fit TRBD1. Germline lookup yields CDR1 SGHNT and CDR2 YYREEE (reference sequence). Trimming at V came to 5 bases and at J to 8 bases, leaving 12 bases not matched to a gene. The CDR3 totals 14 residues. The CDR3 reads CASRNGQEEWGYTF. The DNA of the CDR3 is TGTGCCAGCAGAAACGGACAGGAAGAGTGGGGCTACACCTTC.

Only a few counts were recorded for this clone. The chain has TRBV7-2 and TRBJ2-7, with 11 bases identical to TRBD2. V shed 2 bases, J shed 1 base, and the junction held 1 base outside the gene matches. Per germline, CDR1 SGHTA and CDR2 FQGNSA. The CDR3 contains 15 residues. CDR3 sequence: CASSLLAGGSYEQYF. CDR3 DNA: TGTGCCAGCAGCTTACTAGCGGGGGGTTCCTACGAGCAGTACTTC.